One sample yielded the 20 T cell receptor beta chains listed below, sequenced in a study of regulatory T cells in long-lasting Graves disease. Through Arm-PCR of CDR3 regions and iRepertoire HTBI primers, TCR beta libraries were built. In TCRdb, the multiplex PCR reads were re-called with MiXCR into one record per CDR3 protein. This sample yields 400,000 to 500,000 distinct CDR3 sequences, of which roughly 15% are seen a single time; around 23% belongs to the top ten. Indicated time point: newly diagnosed GD, antithyroid drugs for less than 3 months. With RNA extracted from PBMCs as input, the TCR library was made. These data also formed part of another study, on T cells in Graves' hyperthyroidism and ophthalmopathy.

The sample in question was peripheral blood mononuclear cells (PBMCs), obtained at new diagnosis, from a patient treated with antithyroid drugs. These receptor sequences come from a woman between 18 and 29 years old with Graves disease.

This clonotype was detected many times. The chain is built from TRBV6-1 and TRBJ2-3; 11 bases line up with TRBD2. Trimming cost V 5 bases and J 3 bases; bases outside gene matches: 4. Per the germline V gene, CDR1 is MNHNS and CDR2 is SASEGT. The CDR3 is made up of 15 amino acids. In DNA form, the CDR3 reads TGTGCCAGCAGTCCAACTAGCGGGAGAACAGATACGCAGTATTTT. This encodes CASSPTSGRTDTQYF.

As to this clonotype: A much bigger clone sits one base away, suggesting this may be a read error. The chain recombines TRBV12-3 or TRBV12-4 with TRBJ2-7; tentatively, D is TRBD1 or TRBD2 (5 bases each). The CDR3 totals 14 residues. V was cut by 5 bases and J by 7 bases, with 18 bases left in between. The CDR3 DNA is TGTGCCAGCAGTCTCCGGGGCCCTGCGTTGGAGCAGTACTTC. This gives the protein CASSLRGPALEQYF.

This clonotype was picked up a small number of times. The gene calls are TRBV3-1 and TRBJ2-7; D remains ambiguous. Trimming removed 0 bases at V and 2 bases at J, with 5 bases between. Germline CDR1 LGHDT, CDR2 YNNKEL (reference sequence). The CDR3 is made up of 13 amino acids. The CDR3 region has the DNA TGTGCCAGCAGCCAAGATGTTCCCTACGAGCAGTACTTC. Protein: CASSQDVPYEQYF.

This clonotype has at least ten counts. The chain carries TRBV6-2 or TRBV6-3 and TRBJ2-7, with D possibly TRBD2 on 6 matching bases. The V gene's germline CDR1 is MNHEY and CDR2 SVGEGT. Trimming took off 5 bases at V and 6 bases at J, with 14 bases between the two ends. CDR3 size: 13 residues. The CDR3 region is CASSERREAEQYF. Here the CDR3 DNA reads TGTGCCAGCAGTGAAAGGAGGGAGGCCGAGCAGTACTTC.

This clonotype was counted only a few times. The CDR3 bases are TGCAGTGCTAAGATGCGGGCGAACACCGGGGAGCTGTTTTTT. It encodes CSAKMRANTGELFF. The rearrangement uses TRBV20-1 and TRBJ2-2, with D possibly TRBD2 on 5 matching bases. The germline CDR1 and CDR2 sequences are DFQATT and SNEGSKA (reference sequence). This CDR3 comprises 14 residues. V lost 4 bases and J lost 0, with 9 bases in between.

In its sample, this clonotype was seen a few times. This sequence joins TRBV15 and TRBJ1-6; 9 positions match TRBD1. Unmatched junction bases numbered 13, after V lost 4 bases and J lost 9 bases. This CDR3 contains 17 residues. Germline loops: CDR1 LNHNV, CDR2 YYDKDF (reference sequence). The CDR3 DNA reads TGTGCCACCAGCAAACCCAGGACAGGGGCCGTGGGTTCACCCCTCCACTTT. Translating gives CATSKPRTGAVGSPLHF.

This clonotype occurred many times. The chain links TRBV7-2 to TRBJ2-3, with unresolved D. This CDR3 is built from 14 residues. Germline V lookup: CDR1 SGHTA, CDR2 FQGNSA. V was clipped by 11 bases and J by 0 bases, with 15 bases between them. For the CDR3, the DNA is TGTGCCCTTGTGGCGCTGTCTAGCACAGATACGCAGTATTTT. This codes for CALVALSSTDTQYF.

This clonotype was picked up a small number of times. The V gene is TRBV20-1, the J gene TRBJ2-7, with 10 bases fitting TRBD2. The V gene end was trimmed by 7 bases and the J gene end by 5 bases; junction bases not matched to a gene: 11. CDR1 DFQATT and CDR2 SNEGSKA come from the germline V gene (reference sequence). CDR3 length equals 14 residues. The CDR3 region has the DNA TGCAGTGGGAGTAGCGGGAGGTCTGGGAACGAGCAGTACTTC. It yields the protein CSGSSGRSGNEQYF.

Turning to this clonotype: A much larger clone sits a single nucleotide away, making a read error possible. CDR3 sequence reads: CASRTLGTGGRLQFF. CDR3 DNA: TGTGCCAGCAGGACCCTTGGGACAGGGGGTAGGCTGCAGTTCTTC. This sequence joins TRBV28 and TRBJ2-1, with TRBD1 matching over 11 bases. Germline values: CDR1 MDHEN, CDR2 SYDVKM. CDR3 length: 15 residues. The J segment lost 12 bases and the V segment lost 6 bases, leaving 13 bases of the junction unmatched.

This clonotype was seen many times. This chain links TRBV28 with TRBJ2-7, with D possibly matching TRBD1 (6 bases). V was trimmed by 5 bases and J by 3 bases, leaving 14 bases between them. The V gene's germline CDR1 is MDHEN and CDR2 SYDVKM. The CDR3 runs 14 residues. The CDR3 DNA reads as TGTGCCAGCAGTGTATTTAGACAGGACTACGAGCAGTACTTC. This sequence encodes CASSVFRQDYEQYF. The complete variable domain, with remaining parts taken from reference TRBV28 and TRBJ2-7, reads DVKVTQSSRYLVKRTGEKVFLECVQDMDHENMFWYRQDPGLGLRLIYFSYDVKMKEKGDIPEGYSVSREKKERFSLILESASTNQTSMYLCASSVFRQDYEQYFGPGTRLTVT.

This clonotype has more than one count but fewer than ten. The rearrangement joins TRBV20-1 to TRBJ1-5; 10 bases are a match to TRBD1. With V trimmed by 6 bases and J by 4 bases, 9 bases remained unmatched. Germline V gives CDR1 DFQATT, CDR2 SNEGSKA (reference sequence). This CDR3 contains 15 residues. The CDR3 here is CSAPDRGRSNQPQHF. The CDR3 nucleotides read TGCAGTGCGCCTGACAGGGGGCGGTCAAATCAGCCCCAGCATTTT.

This clonotype was seen only a few times. V gene TRBV7-2 combines with J gene TRBJ2-7; no reliable D call. Germline assignment: CDR1 SGHTA and CDR2 FQGNSA. V lost 2 bases to trimming and J lost 6 bases, with 14 bases between them. The CDR3 has 14 amino acids. In DNA form, the CDR3 reads TGTGCCAGCAGCTTAAAGGGCGGATCCGCCGAGCAGTACTTC. This sequence encodes CASSLKGGSAEQYF.

This clonotype was seen many times. This chain links TRBV6-1 with TRBJ2-3; D might be TRBD2 (5 bases). CDR3 length equals 15 residues. Germline assignment: CDR1 MNHNS and CDR2 SASEGT. The ends were cut back, 7 bases at V and 2 bases at J, with 16 bases in the middle. This CDR3 reads CASTTGIPNTDTQYF. The DNA for the CDR3 is TGTGCCAGCACAACGGGAATTCCAAACACAGATACGCAGTATTTT.

This clonotype was counted at least ten times. V and J are TRBV27 and TRBJ1-6; TRBD1 matches 10 bases. Germline trimming cut 2 bases from V and 10 bases from J; bases unmatched to any gene: 5. CDR3 length: 15 amino acids. Per germline, CDR1 MNHEY and CDR2 SMNVEV (reference sequence). The CDR3 DNA reads TGTGCCAGCAGTTTACGTACGACAGGGGGCTCACCCCTCCACTTT. Translation: CASSLRTTGGSPLHF.

Details on this clonotype: A single base separates this from a much larger clone, so it may be a read error. J is TRBJ2-7 and V is TRBV7-3, with D perhaps given as TRBD1 or TRBD2 (5 bases each). The CDR3 is 15 residues long. CDR1 is SGHTA, CDR2 FQGTGA, per germline. In DNA form, the CDR3 reads TGTGCCAGCAGCTCTTATCTCGGGACGGCCTACGAGCACTACTTC. Translation gives CASSSYLGTAYEHYF. Supplemented by reference TRBV7-3 and TRBJ2-7, the full variable domain reads GAGVSQTPSNKVTEKGKYVELRCDPISGHTALYWYRQSLGQGPEFLIYFQGTGAADDSGLPNDRFFAVRPEGSVSTLKIQRTERGDSAVYLCASSSYLGTAYEHYFGPGTRLTVT.

This clonotype was observed many times. The chain is built from TRBV18 and TRBJ2-1, with 9 bases that match TRBD1. V was pared by 5 bases and J by 6 bases, with 5 bases of the junction left unmatched. Germline CDR1 reads KGHSH; CDR2 reads LQKENI. This CDR3 comprises 14 residues. The CDR3 loop reads CASSGTGLANEQFF. The DNA of the CDR3 is TGTGCCAGCTCAGGGACAGGGTTGGCCAATGAGCAGTTCTTC.

The rearrangement links TRBV10-1 to TRBJ2-2; no clear D gene. V lost 7 bases, J lost 4 bases, and 19 bases lay in between. Germline V gene lookup returns CDR1 WNHNN and CDR2 SYGVQD (reference sequence). CDR3 length equals 16 residues. The CDR3 sequence is CASTRVSVTVTGELFF. The DNA of the CDR3 is TGCGCCAGCACTCGGGTCTCTGTAACCGTCACCGGGGAGCTGTTTTTT.

This chain links TRBV6-2 or TRBV6-3 with TRBJ2-3; perhaps TRBD2 as D (5 bases). Looked up from germline, CDR1 is MNHEY and CDR2 is SVGEGT. V was shortened by 7 bases and J by 1 base, with 12 bases between the two germline ends. The CDR3 runs to 14 residues. DNA of the CDR3: TGTGCCAGCAATCGGGATGTGGGCACAGATACGCAGTATTTT. It codes for CASNRDVGTDTQYF.

The sample holds a few counts of this clonotype. The chain has TRBV7-8 and TRBJ2-3; 9 bases match TRBD2. In germline, CDR1 is SGHVS, CDR2 FQNEAQ. The CDR3 sequence is 16 residues long. After removal of 4 bases from V and 5 bases from J, the junction contained 10 bases not matched to a gene. CDR3 in DNA: TGTGCCAGCAGCTCCCTGGTTTGGACTAGCGAAGATACGCAGTATTTT. Its protein is CASSSLVWTSEDTQYF.

This rearrangement joins TRBV28 to TRBJ1-5, with D hard to call. Deletions cut 2 bases from V and 3 bases from J, with 17 bases between. Germline-derived CDR1 and CDR2 are MDHEN and SYDVKM. There are 17 residues in the CDR3. The CDR3 here is CASSLGMTQAFNQPQHF. The CDR3 nucleotides are TGTGCCAGCAGTTTAGGCATGACGCAGGCATTCAATCAGCCCCAGCATTTT.